This T cell receptor (beta chain) was identified in a study of T cells after yellow fever vaccination. Study-wide points: Primary-vaccination clones mostly resurfaced post-booster (around 96% CD4, approximately 87% CD8). The CD4 and CD8 compartments had a small share of their clonotypes in common.

This CDR3 region has 14 residues. CDR1 and CDR2 (germline): MGHRA, YSYEKL. Trimming took 0 bases from V and 11 from J; bases not matched to a gene: 9. This clonotype was found a few times. Its matching antigen is unknown. Synthesis of TCR cDNA relied on 5'RACE template switching, which attached a universal primer site and UMIs. TCRdb re-analysed the 5' RACE reads in MiXCR, keeping a single row per CDR3 protein. The sample consists of more than 250,000 distinct CDR3 sequences, approximately 7% of them appearing once. V and J are TRBV4-1 and TRBJ1-1, with 7 bases identical to TRBD1. The sample here was PBMCs, taken more than 35 days after the first yellow fever vaccination. The origin of this receptor is a man aged 18 to 29 who received the YFV17D yellow fever vaccine. The CDR3 region is CASSQEVDRAFAFF. The CDR3 DNA reads TGCGCCAGCAGCCAAGAAGTCGACAGGGCTTTTGCTTTCTTT.